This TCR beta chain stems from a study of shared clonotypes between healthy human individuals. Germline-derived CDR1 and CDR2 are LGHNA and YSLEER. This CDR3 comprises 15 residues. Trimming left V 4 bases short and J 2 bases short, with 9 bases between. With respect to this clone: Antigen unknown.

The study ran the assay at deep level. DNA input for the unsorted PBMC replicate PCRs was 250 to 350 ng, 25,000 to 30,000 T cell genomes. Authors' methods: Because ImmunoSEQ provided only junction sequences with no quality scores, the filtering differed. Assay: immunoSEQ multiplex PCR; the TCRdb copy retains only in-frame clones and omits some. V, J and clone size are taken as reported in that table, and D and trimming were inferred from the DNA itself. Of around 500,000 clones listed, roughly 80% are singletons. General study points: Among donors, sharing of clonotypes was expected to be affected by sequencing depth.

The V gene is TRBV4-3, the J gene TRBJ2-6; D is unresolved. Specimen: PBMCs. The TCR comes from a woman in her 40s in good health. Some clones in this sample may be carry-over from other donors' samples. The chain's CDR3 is CASSPQLAGANVLTF. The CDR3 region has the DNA TGCGCCAGCAGCCCCCAGCTGGCTGGGGCCAACGTCCTGACTTTC.